The sequence of this TCR beta chain was determined in a study of T cell repertoires in cytomegalovirus infection. Background on the study: In public TCR beta signatures, there were indications of both CMV infection and matching HLA type.

General observations from the study: Summed frequency of shared TCR beta families picked out CMV carriers who also had the relevant HLA. HLA-C-restricted CMV clonotypes gave the most frequent clonotype in two of eight donors.

This clonotype has more than one count but fewer than ten. As yet, its antigen is unknown. Germline CDR1 and CDR2: LNHDA and SQIVND (reference sequence). V lost 9 bases and J 8 bases, leaving 16 bases between the germline ends. The CDR3 is made up of 13 amino acids. Via MiXCR, TCRdb re-called the reads, giving one row per CDR3 protein. The sample lists a few hundred thousand distinct CDR3 sequences; approximately 30% were seen once. This specimen consisted of cultured PBMCs, obtained from culture after CMV antigen stimulation. The TCR originated in a human donor in good health (CMV status not recorded). Some clones in this sample may be carry-over from other donors' samples. The chain links TRBV19 to TRBJ1-4; D may be TRBD1 (5 bases). The DNA of the CDR3 is TGTGCCAGCGCCACCATGGGGGACGAAAAACTGTTTTTT. It is translated as CASATMGDEKLFF.